This TCR beta chain appears in the sequencing data of a study of identical twins' blood T cells. Germline V CDR1 and CDR2: LGHDT, YNNKEL (reference sequence). The CDR3 length is 12 residues. Comments on this clonotype: The junction and the germline gene differ at one end; a read error may be behind it.

Six healthy women, forming three identical twin pairs, donated samples. TCRdb reprocessed the 5' RACE reads via MiXCR and lists one record per CDR3 protein. The data hold 350,000 to 400,000 distinct CDR3 sequences, with over 25% observed a single time. The rearrangement uses TRBV3-1 and TRBJ1-1; 7 nucleotides align to TRBD1. The specimen was PBMCs. This clonotype was sampled from a woman between 18 and 55 years old in good health. The CDR3 loop is CASSQVAQGQIF. The CDR3 DNA reads as TGTGCCAGCAGCCAAGTTGCCCAGGGACAGATCTTT.